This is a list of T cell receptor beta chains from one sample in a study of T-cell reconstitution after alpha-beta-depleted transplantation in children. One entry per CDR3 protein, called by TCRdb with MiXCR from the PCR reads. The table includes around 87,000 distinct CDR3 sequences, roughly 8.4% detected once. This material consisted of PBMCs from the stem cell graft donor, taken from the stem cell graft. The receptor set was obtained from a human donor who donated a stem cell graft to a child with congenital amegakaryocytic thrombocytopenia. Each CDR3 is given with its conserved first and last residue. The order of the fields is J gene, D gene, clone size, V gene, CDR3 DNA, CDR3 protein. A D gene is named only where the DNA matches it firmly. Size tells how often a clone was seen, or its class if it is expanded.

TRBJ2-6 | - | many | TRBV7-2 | TGTGCCAGCAGCTTAGGCAGGGTACTCTCTGGGGCCAACGTCCTGACTTTC | CASSLGRVLSGANVLTF
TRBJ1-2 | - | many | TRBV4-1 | TGCGCCAGCAGCCAAGAACGGTGGGGCTACACCTTC | CASSQERWGYTF
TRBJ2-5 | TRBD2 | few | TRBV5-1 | TGCGCCAGCAGCTTGGAACTAGCGGATGAGACCCAGTACTTC | CASSLELADETQYF
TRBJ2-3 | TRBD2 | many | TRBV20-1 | TGCAGTGCTCCTCTCAGGGACTACCCCCGCGATACGCAGTATTTT | CSAPLRDYPRDTQYF
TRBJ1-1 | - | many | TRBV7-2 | TGTGCCAGCAGCCAAACAATTATCCAGGGGACGACTGAAGCTTTCTTT | CASSQTIIQGTTEAFF
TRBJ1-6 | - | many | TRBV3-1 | TGTGCCAGCGGGGAGGTGGATAATTCACCCCTCCACTTT | CASGEVDNSPLHF
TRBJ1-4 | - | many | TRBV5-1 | TGCGCCAGCAGCTTGGGGGTGGCGATGGGGAGTGGTGAAAAACTGTTTTTT | CASSLGVAMGSGEKLFF
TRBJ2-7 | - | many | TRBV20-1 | TGCAGTGCTAGGCCCGCATCCTCCTACGAGCAGTACTTC | CSARPASSYEQYF
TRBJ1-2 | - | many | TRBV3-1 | TGTGCCAGCAGCGATGGAACAGGGTATGGCTACACCTTC | CASSDGTGYGYTF
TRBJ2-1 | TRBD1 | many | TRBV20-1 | TGCAGTGGTGACAGGGTCCCCTACAATGAGCAGTTCTTC | CSGDRVPYNEQFF
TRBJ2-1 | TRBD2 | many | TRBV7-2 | TGTGCCAGCAGCTTAGGTGGGGGGGTCTACAATGAGCAGTTCTTC | CASSLGGGVYNEQFF
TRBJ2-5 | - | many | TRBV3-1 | TGTGCCAGCAGCCAACTTAGCGTAGAGACCCAGTACTTC | CASSQLSVETQYF
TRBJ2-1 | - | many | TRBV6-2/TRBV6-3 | TGTGCCAGCAGTCCGCACGGGAGCCAATACAATGAGCAGTTCTTC | CASSPHGSQYNEQFF
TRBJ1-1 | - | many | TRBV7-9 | TGTGCCAGCAGCTCAACCGGGGGGAACACTGAAGCTTTCTTT | CASSSTGGNTEAFF
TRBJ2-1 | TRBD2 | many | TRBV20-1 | TGCAGTGCTAGAGATCAAGGCGGGAGGGCTGGATACAATGAGCAGTTCTTC | CSARDQGGRAGYNEQFF
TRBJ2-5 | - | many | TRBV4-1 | TGCGCCAGCAGCCAAGAAATCGGGGTACTTGGAGAGACCCAGTACTTC | CASSQEIGVLGETQYF
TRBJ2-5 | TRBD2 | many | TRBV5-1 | TGCGCCAGCAGCTCCGTAGCGGGAGCAGAGACCCAGTACTTC | CASSSVAGAETQYF
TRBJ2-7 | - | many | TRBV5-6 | TGTGCCAGCAGCTTGGATCCGCGTGACCCCTACGAGCAGTACTTC | CASSLDPRDPYEQYF
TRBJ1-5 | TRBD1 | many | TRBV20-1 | TGCAGTGCTTGGACAGGGGCCCCCAATCAGCCCCAGCATTTT | CSAWTGAPNQPQHF
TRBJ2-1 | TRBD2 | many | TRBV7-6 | TGTGCCAGCAGCTTAGACCCCCCCCGACTAGCGGGATACAATGAGCAGTTCTTC | CASSLDPPRLAGYNEQFF
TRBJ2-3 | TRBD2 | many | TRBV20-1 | TGCAGTGCTGCCGGGACTAGCGGATTCACAGATACGCAGTATTTT | CSAAGTSGFTDTQYF
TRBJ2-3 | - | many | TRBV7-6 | TGTGCCAGCAGCTTAGGCAAGAGCACAGATACGCAGTATTTT | CASSLGKSTDTQYF
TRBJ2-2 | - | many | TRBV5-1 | TGCGCCAGCAGCTCGGACTACCTCGACACCGGGGAGCTGTTTTTT | CASSSDYLDTGELFF
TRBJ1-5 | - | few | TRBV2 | TGTGCCAGCAGGCCAGGGTACAATCAGCCCCAGCATTTT | CASRPGYNQPQHF
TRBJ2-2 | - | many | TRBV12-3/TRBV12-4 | TGTGCCAGCAGTTTATCCGGGTGGGACGGGGAGCTGTTTTTT | CASSLSGWDGELFF
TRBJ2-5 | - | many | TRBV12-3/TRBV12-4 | TGTGCCAGCAGTCATACAGCCAGAGAGACCCAGTACTTC | CASSHTARETQYF
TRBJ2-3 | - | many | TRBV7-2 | TGTGCCAGCAGCTGGTCGGGGGTCACAGATACGCAGTATTTT | CASSWSGVTDTQYF
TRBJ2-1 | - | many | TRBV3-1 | TGTGCCAGCACCACAGGGCACAATGAGCAGTTCTTC | CASTTGHNEQFF
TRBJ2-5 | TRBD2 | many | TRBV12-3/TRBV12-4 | TGTGCCAGCTGCTCTAGCGGGGGGGTCATTGAGAAGACCCAGTACTTC | CASCSSGGVIEKTQYF